This T cell receptor (beta chain) was sequenced for a study of blood T cell repertoires in COVID-19. The method was immunoSEQ multiplex PCR; TCRdb's version includes in-frame clones alone and lacks a portion of them. The table lists about 160,000 clones, 85% of them singletons. Germline CDR1 MDHEN, CDR2 SYDVKM. CDR3 length equals 15 residues. Germline trimming cut 1 base from V and 4 bases from J; bases unmatched to any gene: 4. This clone has only one observation. What was sequenced was peripheral blood. This clonotype was sampled from a human donor with acute or convalescent COVID-19. The donor label of this sample is uncertain. The chain recombines TRBV28 with TRBJ1-3; TRBD1 matches at 7 bases. CDR3 residues: CASSLSTGLGNTIYF. Here the CDR3 DNA reads TGTGCCAGCAGTTTATCGACAGGGTTAGGAAACACCATATATTTT.